This T cell receptor beta chain was retrieved from a study of beta chain features in type 1 diabetes. Each of the CD4+ naive, central memory, regulatory and stem cell-like memory populations was sorted via CD45RO/CCR7/CD25/CD127/CD95/CD27. V lost 6 bases to trimming and J lost 0 bases, with 17 bases between them. This CDR3 is 17 amino acids long. Germline CDR1 reads LNHDA; CDR2 reads SQIVND (reference sequence). Reverse transcription of all isolated RNA meant that expressed TCRB transcripts were sequenced. Produced via immunoSEQ multiplex PCR; TCRdb's table is partial and in-frame only. The data hold about 900,000 clones, with roughly a sixth observed a single time.

This TCR derives from a woman younger than 35 in good health. The chain couples TRBV19 to TRBJ2-2; D not certain. The sample was naive CD4+ T cells from blood. The DNA of the CDR3 is TGTGCCAGTAGCATAATTGGAGATATCGCGAACACCGGGGAGCTGTTTTTT. Translated, it gives CASSIIGDIANTGELFF. Based on the CDR3 plus reference TRBV19 and TRBJ2-2, the full variable domain is DGGITQSPKYLFRKEGQNVTLSCEQNLNHDAMYWYRQDPGQGLRLIYYSQIVNDFQKGDIAEGYSVSREKKESFPLTVTSAQKNPTAFYLCASSIIGDIANTGELFFGEGSRLTVL.